This T cell receptor (beta chain) was recovered during a study of radiotherapy plus CTLA-4 blockade in lung cancer. Whole-study context: An objective response was seen in 18% of patients, and disease control in over 25%. Study findings and constraints: Per reports, early blood T cell clone dynamics, plus interferon-beta, forecast response most strongly.

A word on this clone: No antigen is known for it.

Trimming pared 8 bases from V and 0 bases from J, leaving 11 bases between. Per germline, CDR1 MNHNS and CDR2 SASEGT. This CDR3 is 15 amino acids long. The repertoire was sequenced with immunoSEQ multiplex PCR; TCRdb's copy has only in-frame clones and lacks some. The table lists 90,000 to 130,000 clones, roughly 86% of them singletons. Material: peripheral blood, obtained from a patient treated with radiotherapy plus ipilimumab. V and J are TRBV6-1 and TRBJ1-6, with D possibly being TRBD1 (5 bases). The origin of this receptor is a human donor with non-small cell lung cancer that progressed on radiotherapy plus ipilimumab. Some clones in this sample may be carry-over from other donors' samples. CDR3 DNA: TGTGCCAGCTGGGACTCTCGCTCCTATAATTCACCCCTCCACTTT. This translates into CASWDSRSYNSPLHF.